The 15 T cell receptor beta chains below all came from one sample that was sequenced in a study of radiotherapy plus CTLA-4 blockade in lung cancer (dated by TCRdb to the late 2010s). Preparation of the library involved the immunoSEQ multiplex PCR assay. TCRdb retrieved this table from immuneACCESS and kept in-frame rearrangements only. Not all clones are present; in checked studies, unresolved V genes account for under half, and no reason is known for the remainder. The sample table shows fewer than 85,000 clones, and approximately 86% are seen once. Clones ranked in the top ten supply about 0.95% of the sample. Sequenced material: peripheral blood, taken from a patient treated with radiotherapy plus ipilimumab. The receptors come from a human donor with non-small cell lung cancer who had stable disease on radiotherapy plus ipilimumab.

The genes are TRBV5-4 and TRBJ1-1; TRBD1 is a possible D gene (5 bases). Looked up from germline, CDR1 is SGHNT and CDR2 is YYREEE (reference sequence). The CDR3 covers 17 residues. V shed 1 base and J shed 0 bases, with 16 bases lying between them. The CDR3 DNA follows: TGTGCCAGCAGCTTGACCCCAACGAGGGGTATGAACACTGAAGCTTTCTTT. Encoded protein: CASSLTPTRGMNTEAFF.

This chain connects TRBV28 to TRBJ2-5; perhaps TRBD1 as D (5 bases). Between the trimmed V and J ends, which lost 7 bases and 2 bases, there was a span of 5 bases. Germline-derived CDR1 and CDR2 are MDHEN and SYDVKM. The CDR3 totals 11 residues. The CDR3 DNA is TGTGCCAGCAACAGGCAAGAGACCCAGTACTTC. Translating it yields CASNRQETQYF.

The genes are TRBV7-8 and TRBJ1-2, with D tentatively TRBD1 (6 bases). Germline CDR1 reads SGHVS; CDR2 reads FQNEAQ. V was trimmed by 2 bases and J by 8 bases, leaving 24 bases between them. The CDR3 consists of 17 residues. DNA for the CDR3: TGTGCCAGCAGCTTAAGGGGCCGGGGACTGCAGGGGTCGGGCTACACCTTC. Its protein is CASSLRGRGLQGSGYTF.

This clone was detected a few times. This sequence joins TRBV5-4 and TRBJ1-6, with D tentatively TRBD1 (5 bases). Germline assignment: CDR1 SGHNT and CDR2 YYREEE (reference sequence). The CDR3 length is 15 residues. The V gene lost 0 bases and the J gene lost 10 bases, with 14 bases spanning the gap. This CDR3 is CASSLAGQAASPLHF. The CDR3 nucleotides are TGTGCCAGCAGCTTGGCAGGGCAAGCGGCCTCACCCCTCCACTTT.

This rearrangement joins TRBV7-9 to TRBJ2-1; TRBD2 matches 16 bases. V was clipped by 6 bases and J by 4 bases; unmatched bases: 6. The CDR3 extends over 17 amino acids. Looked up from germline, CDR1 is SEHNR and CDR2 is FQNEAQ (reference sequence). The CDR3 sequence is CASRPGLAGGEYNEQFF. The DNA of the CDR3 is TGTGCCAGCAGACCGGGACTAGCGGGAGGGGAGTACAATGAGCAGTTCTTC. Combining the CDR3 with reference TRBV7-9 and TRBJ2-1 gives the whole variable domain DTGVSQNPRHKITKRGQNVTFRCDPISEHNRLYWYRQTLGQGPEFLTYFQNEAQLEKSRLLSDRFSAERPKGSFSTLEIQRTEQGDSAMYLCASRPGLAGGEYNEQFFGPGTRLTVL.

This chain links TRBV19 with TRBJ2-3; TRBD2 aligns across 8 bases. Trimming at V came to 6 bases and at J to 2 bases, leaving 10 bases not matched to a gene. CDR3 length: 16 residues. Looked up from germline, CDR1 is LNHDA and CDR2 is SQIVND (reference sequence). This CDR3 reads CASRVNQRGTTDTQYF. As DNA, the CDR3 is TGTGCCAGTAGGGTCAACCAGCGGGGGACCACAGATACGCAGTATTTT.

This CDR3 reads CASSPEGGLSNYGYTF. The CDR3 DNA is TGTGCCAGCAGTCCGGAGGGAGGGTTATCTAACTATGGCTACACCTTC. The chain employs TRBV28 and TRBJ1-2, with D unclear. V gave up 5 bases and J gave up 0 bases, with 16 bases separating them. Germline CDR1 reads MDHEN; CDR2 reads SYDVKM. CDR3 size: 16 residues.

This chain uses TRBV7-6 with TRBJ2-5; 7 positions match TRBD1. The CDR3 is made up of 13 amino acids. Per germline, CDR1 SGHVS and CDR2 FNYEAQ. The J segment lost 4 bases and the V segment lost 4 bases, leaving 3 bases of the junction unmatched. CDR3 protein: CASSSDRAETQYF. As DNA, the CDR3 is TGTGCCAGCAGCTCCGACAGGGCAGAGACCCAGTACTTC. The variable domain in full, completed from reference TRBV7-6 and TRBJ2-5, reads GAGVSQSPRYKVTKRGQDVALRCDPISGHVSLYWYRQALGQGPEFLTYFNYEAQQDKSGLPNDRFSAERPEGSISTLTIQRTEQRDSAMYRCASSSDRAETQYFGPGTRLLVL.

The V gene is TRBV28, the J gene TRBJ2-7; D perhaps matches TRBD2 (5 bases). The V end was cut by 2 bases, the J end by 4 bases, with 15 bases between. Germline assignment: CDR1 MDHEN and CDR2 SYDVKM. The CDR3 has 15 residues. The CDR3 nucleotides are TGTGCCAGCAGTTTACCCACAATTCGGGGTTACGAGCAGTACTTC. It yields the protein CASSLPTIRGYEQYF.

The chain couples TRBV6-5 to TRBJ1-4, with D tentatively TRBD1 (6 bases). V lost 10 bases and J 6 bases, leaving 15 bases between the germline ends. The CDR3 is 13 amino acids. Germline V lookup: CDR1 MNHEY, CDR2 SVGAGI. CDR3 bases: TGTGCCACCCGCGGGGGGGCGTATGAAAAACTGTTTTTT. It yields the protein CATRGGAYEKLFF.

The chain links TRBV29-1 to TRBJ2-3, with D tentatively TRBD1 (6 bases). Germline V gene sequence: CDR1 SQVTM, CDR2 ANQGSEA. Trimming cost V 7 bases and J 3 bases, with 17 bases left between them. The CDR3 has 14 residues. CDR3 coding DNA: TGCAGCGCCCCCGGGACATGGGATACAGATACGCAGTATTTT. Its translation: CSAPGTWDTDTQYF.

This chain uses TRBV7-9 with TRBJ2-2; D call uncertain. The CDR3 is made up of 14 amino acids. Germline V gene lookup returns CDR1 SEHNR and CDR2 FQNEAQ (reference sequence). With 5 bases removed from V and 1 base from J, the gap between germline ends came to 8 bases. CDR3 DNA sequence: TGTGCCAGCAGCCCCCACAGGAACACCGGGGAGCTGTTTTTT. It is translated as CASSPHRNTGELFF.

CDR3 sequence: CASSRTWNEQFF. CDR3 sequence (DNA): TGTGCCAGCAGCCGGACATGGAATGAGCAGTTCTTC. The chain links TRBV7-8 to TRBJ2-1, with D possibly matching TRBD1 (5 bases). V lost 5 bases to trimming and J lost 7 bases, with 9 bases between them. There are 12 residues in the CDR3. From germline, CDR1 is SGHVS and CDR2 FQNEAQ.

DNA for the CDR3: TGTGCCAGCAGCTCGGGTCAAAAGAGGGGAGTAAATGAAAAACTGTTTTTT. It is translated as CASSSGQKRGVNEKLFF. The genes are TRBV7-6 and TRBJ1-4; maybe TRBD1 (5 bases). This CDR3 has 17 amino acids. Trimming pared 4 bases from V and 5 bases from J, leaving 20 bases between. CDR1 SGHVS and CDR2 FNYEAQ come from the germline V gene.

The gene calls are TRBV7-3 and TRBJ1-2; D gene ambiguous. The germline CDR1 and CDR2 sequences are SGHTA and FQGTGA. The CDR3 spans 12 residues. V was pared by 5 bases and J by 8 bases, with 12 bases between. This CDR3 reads CASSPVSRGYTF. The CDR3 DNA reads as TGTGCCAGCAGCCCTGTTTCCAGGGGCTACACCTTC.